This TCR beta chain was retrieved from a study of T cells in Graves' hyperthyroidism and ophthalmopathy. Study in general: Upon initial diagnosis and before any treatment, peripheral blood was collected. Findings and limits, study-wide: Ophthalmopathy got predicted by the model a median about six months before its onset. Most thyroid clonotypes expanded above 0.001 were also detected in blood.

Before ophthalmopathy appeared, progressors gave blood at initial hyperthyroidism diagnosis. This clonotype showed up many times. Its antigen is unidentified. Amplification yielded TCR beta CDR3 regions, with RNA transcripts as the source. During a first-round RT-PCR of the TCR CDR3, the HTBI primer set was used. A single record per CDR3 protein comes from TCRdb applying MiXCR to the multiplex PCR reads. The sample contains under 750,000 distinct CDR3 sequences, 18% of which appear only once. This clonotype was obtained from a woman in her forties or fifties with Graves' hyperthyroidism that later progressed to Graves' ophthalmopathy. The sequenced material came from blood.

This CDR3 is CASSFDRVAEAFF. In DNA, the CDR3 is TGTGCCAGCAGCTTCGACAGGGTGGCTGAAGCTTTCTTT. The rearrangement uses TRBV7-9 and TRBJ1-1, with TRBD1 matching 7 bases. CDR3 length equals 13 residues. Germline CDR1 is SEHNR and CDR2 is FQNEAQ (reference sequence). Germline trimming cut 3 bases from V and 6 bases from J; bases unmatched to any gene: 4.